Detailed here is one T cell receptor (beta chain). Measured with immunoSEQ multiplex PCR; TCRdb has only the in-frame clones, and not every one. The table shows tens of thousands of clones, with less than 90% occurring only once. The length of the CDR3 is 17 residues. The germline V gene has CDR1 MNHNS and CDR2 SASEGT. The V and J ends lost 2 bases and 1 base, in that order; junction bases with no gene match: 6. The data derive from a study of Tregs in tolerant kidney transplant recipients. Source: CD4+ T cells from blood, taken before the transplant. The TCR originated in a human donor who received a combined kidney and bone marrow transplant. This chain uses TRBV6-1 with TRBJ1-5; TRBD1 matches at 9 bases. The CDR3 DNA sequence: TGTGCCAGCAGTGAATATGGGACAGGGTTAAGCAATCAGCCCCAGCATTTT. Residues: CASSEYGTGLSNQPQHF.